The text below deals with one T cell receptor (beta chain). Its cognate antigen is unknown. This sample stems from a study of cytomegalovirus exposure and HLA in healthy donors. Study outcomes and limitations: In an earlier analysis, about 90% or about 30%: the productive usage of most TCR beta V segments.

With 60 Vbeta and 13 Jbeta primers, the PCR was carried out. The data were produced by immunoSEQ multiplex PCR, yet TCRdb's version contains in-frame clones alone and is incomplete. The table lists approximately 140,000 clones, around 80% of them singletons. Germline CDR1 LGHNA, CDR2 YNFKEQ. The CDR3 contains 17 residues. V lost 3 bases, J lost 0 bases, and 14 bases lay in between. The gene calls are TRBV4-2 and TRBJ1-4; no clear D. This sequence originates from a male donor in good health and CMV-seronegative. The sequencing sample was made of PBMCs. The CDR3 spells CASSQLGGLATNEKLFF. DNA for the CDR3: TGTGCCAGCAGCCAGCTGGGCGGGCTTGCAACTAATGAAAAACTGTTTTTT.